A selection of T cell receptor beta chains follows, all from one sample in a study of T cell changes during pregnancy in multiple sclerosis. TCRdb keeps only in-frame clones here, not all; method: immunoSEQ multiplex PCR. The data contain approximately 40,000 clones, 80% to 95% of them singletons. The starting material was CD8+ T cells from peripheral blood mononuclear cells, obtained in the third trimester of pregnancy. These receptors all come from a female donor with multiple sclerosis, enrolled in a pregnancy study. Each CDR3 is given without its conserved first and last residue.

V gene	J gene	CDR3 protein
TRBV7-3	TRBJ2-5	ASSAGQTYQETQY
TRBV14	TRBJ1-2	ASSQAYQGRRGGYT
TRBV6-4	TRBJ2-1	ASSDSGSGTPIGNEQF
TRBV4-2	TRBJ1-1	ASSQDDGADTEAF
TRBV6-4	TRBJ1-1	ASSFQGGTEAF
TRBV7-9	TRBJ2-3	ASSLVSMTTDTQY
TRBV4-2	TRBJ2-4	ASSQTGGGKNIQY
TRBV5-1	TRBJ2-7	ASSLEGPGGGQY
TRBV7-9	TRBJ2-7	ASSGGPAGVSYEQY
TRBV6-5	TRBJ2-7	ASSYSTSAYEQY
TRBV29-1	TRBJ1-2	SVDTGPSGGYT
TRBV6-4	TRBJ2-1	ASSDGQGDNEQF
TRBV27	TRBJ2-3	ASSPFLTSGRTDTQY
TRBV5-4	TRBJ2-2	ASSLVSSNTGELF
TRBV11-2	TRBJ2-3	ASSQVRVSGTDTQY
TRBV12-2	TRBJ2-3	ASRPRAGGRGTDTQY
TRBV27	TRBJ2-3	ASRWTGISTDTQY
TRBV19	TRBJ1-1	ASSRTPDTVNTEAF
TRBV7-9	TRBJ2-3	ASRPGLAGDTSTDTQY
TRBV27	TRBJ2-5	ASSFIEGETQY
TRBV5-1	TRBJ2-1	ASSDPGLAHNEQF
TRBV28	TRBJ1-2	ASSLTGGDYGYT
TRBV27	TRBJ2-7	ASSLGQFSYEQY
TRBV18	TRBJ2-5	ASSLPYGETQY
TRBV6-5	TRBJ1-2	ASSSVGQSNYGYT
TRBV6-4	TRBJ1-5	ASIEGRTEDNQPQH
TRBV20-1	TRBJ2-1	SAIGEVEQF
TRBV30	TRBJ2-1	AWSEGVSYNEQF
TRBV4-2	TRBJ2-3	ASSQGGVAGSDTQY